The 26 T cell receptor beta chains below all came from one sample that was sequenced in a study of blood T cell repertoires in COVID-19 (dated by TCRdb to 2018 to 2021). Library preparation employed the immunoSEQ multiplex PCR assay. Held by TCRdb, this immuneACCESS table contains in-frame sequences only and omits some clones. Under half of the omission traces to an unresolved V gene where checked; the cause of the rest is unknown. This sample holds over 250,000 clones; approximately 86% were observed only once. Clones ranked in the top ten supply roughly 0.8% of the sample. The sequencing input was peripheral blood. The receptors stem from a woman aged 25-40 years with acute or convalescent COVID-19.

This clone has only one observation. CDR3: CASSPFRRTDNEQFF. The CDR3, as DNA: TGTGCCAGCTCACCATTCCGGAGGACCGACAATGAGCAGTTCTTC. V gene TRBV18 combines with J gene TRBJ2-1; D possibly corresponds to TRBD2 (5 bases). This CDR3 has 15 amino acids. The ends were cut back, 2 bases at V and 5 bases at J, with 13 bases in the middle. The germline V gene encodes CDR1 KGHSH and CDR2 LQKENI.

The chain uses TRBV7-9 and TRBJ2-3, with 9 bases fitting TRBD2. The germline V gene encodes CDR1 SEHNR and CDR2 FQNEAQ (reference sequence). This CDR3 has 16 residues. J gave up 2 bases and V 1 base, and 4 bases lay outside the gene matches. In nucleotides, the CDR3 is TGTGCCAGCAGCTTAGGTAGCGGGAGCTTCACAGATACGCAGTATTTT. It encodes CASSLGSGSFTDTQYF. The whole variable domain, remainder taken from reference TRBV7-9 and TRBJ2-3, is DTGVSQNPRHKITKRGQNVTFRCDPISEHNRLYWYRQTLGQGPEFLTYFQNEAQLEKSRLLSDRFSAERPKGSFSTLEIQRTEQGDSAMYLCASSLGSGSFTDTQYFGPGTRLTVL.

The rearrangement links TRBV7-2 to TRBJ2-1, with a weak D call TRBD1 (6 bases). This CDR3 has 13 residues. V lost 2 bases and J lost 9, with 11 bases in between. Germline V CDR1 and CDR2: SGHTA, FQGNSA. The CDR3 DNA reads as TGTGCCAGCAGCTTAACAGGGAACGGTGAGCAGTTCTTC. Its protein product is CASSLTGNGEQFF.

Remarks on this clone: Other nucleotide sequences in the sample specify the same CDR3. V is TRBV9 and J is TRBJ2-3; the match to TRBD2 covers 7 bases. This CDR3 region has 14 residues. V trimming: 3 bases; J trimming: 3 bases; junction bases outside the gene matches: 4. Germline V CDR1 and CDR2: SGDLS, YYNGEE. The CDR3 nucleotides are TGTGCCAGCAGCGGCGGGAGAGGAACAGATACGCAGTATTTT. Its translation: CASSGGRGTDTQYF.

With regard to this clone: Other nucleotide sequences in the sample specify the same CDR3. The chain links TRBV7-2 to TRBJ1-5, with unresolved D. Germline-derived CDR1 and CDR2 are SGHTA and FQGNSA. The CDR3 is made up of 14 amino acids. V lost 1 base and J lost 4, with 8 bases in between. This chain's CDR3 is CASSLGQINQPQHF. The CDR3 region has the DNA TGTGCCAGCAGCTTAGGACAAATAAATCAGCCCCAGCATTTT.

The chain employs TRBV7-9 and TRBJ2-3; D gene uncertain. The CDR3 totals 10 residues. Germline V lookup: CDR1 SEHNR, CDR2 FQNEAQ (reference sequence). V was trimmed by 5 bases and J by 6 bases, leaving 3 bases between them. CDR3: CASSQDTQYF. The CDR3 DNA reads TGTGCCAGCAGCCAGGATACGCAGTATTTT.

The rearrangement uses TRBV3-1 (or the pseudogene TRBV3-2) and TRBJ1-3; tentatively, D is TRBD1 (6 bases). Germline V lookup: CDR1 LGHDT, CDR2 YNNKEL (reference sequence). The V end lost 6 bases, the J end lost 4 bases, and 19 bases lay between the germline ends. This CDR3 contains 16 residues. The CDR3 region has the DNA TGTGCCAGCAGTAACCCGGTGGGGGCTTCGGGAAACACCATATATTTT. Its translation is CASSNPVGASGNTIYF.

J is TRBJ2-5 and V is TRBV19, with 10 bases identical to TRBD1. Germline lookup yields CDR1 LNHDA and CDR2 SQIVND (reference sequence). The junction had 7 bases not matched to a gene; V was cut back by 5 bases and J by 7 bases. This CDR3 is built from 14 residues. CDR3 sequence reads: CASSPPRTGGTQYF. The CDR3 coding sequence is TGTGCCAGTAGTCCTCCAAGGACAGGGGGGACCCAGTACTTC.

The chain carries TRBV7-2 and TRBJ2-3; maybe TRBD1 (6 bases). The germline gives CDR1 SGHTA, CDR2 FQGNSA. V was shortened by 0 bases and J by 0 bases, with 7 bases between the two germline ends. This CDR3 is 15 amino acids long. CDR3 nucleotides: TGTGCCAGCAGCTTAGCAGGGGGTAGCACAGATACGCAGTATTTT. Its protein is CASSLAGGSTDTQYF.

The chain carries TRBV7-8 and TRBJ1-6, with TRBD1 matching 7 bases. CDR1 SGHVS and CDR2 FQNEAQ come from the germline V gene. CDR3 length: 20 residues. V shed 5 bases and J 5 bases; nucleotides not matched to a gene: 21. CDR3 coding DNA: TGTGCCAGCAGCCAGATGCCCCCTGGGACAGAGAGAACAGATAATTCACCCCTCCACTTT. This encodes CASSQMPPGTERTDNSPLHF.

The V and J genes are TRBV5-1 and TRBJ2-5; TRBD1 agrees at 9 bases. The junction had 16 bases not matched to a gene; V was cut back by 6 bases and J by 4 bases. The CDR3 spans 17 residues. Looked up from germline, CDR1 is SGHRS and CDR2 is YFSETQ. The CDR3 DNA reads as TGCGCCAGCACCTCAACCGGGACAGGGATAATTTTAGAGACCCAGTACTTC. The encoded protein is CASTSTGTGIILETQYF.

V is TRBV5-1 and J is TRBJ2-3; TRBD1 is a possible D gene (6 bases). V was shortened by 4 bases and J by 0 bases, with 18 bases between the two germline ends. The CDR3 spans 17 residues. CDR1 SGHRS and CDR2 YFSETQ come from the germline V gene. CDR3 protein: CASSPGFGTSSTDTQYF. The CDR3 DNA is TGCGCCAGCAGCCCTGGCTTCGGGACAAGTAGCACAGATACGCAGTATTTT.

This chain joins TRBV5-6 and TRBJ2-3, with 9 bases fitting TRBD2. Germline V gives CDR1 SGHDT, CDR2 YYEEEE. V gave up 5 bases and J gave up 0 bases; unmatched junction bases: 4. The length of the CDR3 is 15 residues. For the CDR3, the DNA is TGTGCCAGCAGTCGACTAGCGGAGAGCACAGATACGCAGTATTTT. This sequence encodes CASSRLAESTDTQYF.

This sequence joins TRBV9 and TRBJ1-2; possible D gene TRBD1, 5 bases. V was shortened by 3 bases and J by 2 bases, with 14 bases between the two germline ends. The CDR3 is 15 amino acids. Per germline, CDR1 SGDLS and CDR2 YYNGEE. The CDR3 DNA reads TGTGCCAGCAGCGAGGGAGGGACCAAAAACTATGGCTACACCTTC. It is translated as CASSEGGTKNYGYTF.

Of note for this clone: In the same sample, other DNA sequences code for this CDR3. The rearrangement links TRBV6-5 to TRBJ1-1; the D is unclear. Trimming removed 0 bases from V and 4 bases from J, with 6 bases in between. Germline values: CDR1 MNHEY, CDR2 SVGAGI. This CDR3 is 13 amino acids long. The CDR3 bases are TGTGCCAGCAGTTACTCGAGAGGCACTGAAGCTTTCTTT. Translation gives CASSYSRGTEAFF.

The chain links TRBV6-5 to TRBJ1-6; the match to TRBD1 covers 10 bases. The junction had 3 bases not matched to a gene; V was cut back by 8 bases and J by 8 bases. There are 13 residues in the CDR3. The germline gives CDR1 MNHEY, CDR2 SVGAGI. CDR3 protein: CASLGTGDSPLHF. In nucleotides, the CDR3 is TGTGCCAGCCTCGGGACAGGGGATTCACCCCTCCACTTT.

The chain is built from TRBV29-1 and TRBJ2-1, with D maybe TRBD2 (6 bases). This CDR3 has 14 amino acids. Germline values: CDR1 SQVTM, CDR2 ANQGSEA. Trimming pared 3 bases from V and 7 bases from J, leaving 16 bases between. The CDR3 DNA reads as TGCAGCGTTGACAGGGCGGGAAGTATAAATGAGCAGTTCTTC. Its translation is CSVDRAGSINEQFF.

This chain uses TRBV30 with TRBJ1-6, with 10 bases identical to TRBD1. This CDR3 has 13 residues. Per the germline V gene, CDR1 is GTSNPN and CDR2 is SVGIG (reference sequence). Trimming at V came to 3 bases and at J to 7 bases, leaving 0 bases not matched to a gene. In DNA form, the CDR3 reads TGTGCCTGGAGGGGACAGGGGAATTCACCCCTCCACTTT. Encoded protein: CAWRGQGNSPLHF.

This chain links TRBV30 with TRBJ1-3; no clear D. Per the germline V gene, CDR1 is GTSNPN and CDR2 is SVGIG (reference sequence). V dropped 2 bases and J dropped 8 bases, with 16 bases sitting between them. This CDR3 comprises 14 residues. The chain's CDR3 is CAWSPEADGYTIYF. CDR3 in DNA: TGTGCCTGGAGTCCTGAGGCGGATGGGTACACCATATATTTT.

The chain has TRBV4-3 and TRBJ2-1; D is ambiguous. Germline-derived CDR1 and CDR2 are LGHNA and YSLEER. The CDR3 runs 15 residues. Trimming removed 3 bases from V and 8 bases from J, with 17 bases in between. This CDR3 is CASSQELTYFDEQFF. The CDR3 coding sequence is TGCGCCAGCAGCCAGGAATTGACTTATTTCGATGAGCAGTTCTTC.

The chain has TRBV6-5 and TRBJ2-7; the D gene is possibly TRBD1 (6 bases). The CDR3 totals 15 residues. The germline V gene encodes CDR1 MNHEY and CDR2 SVGAGI. Trimming shortened V by 8 bases and J by 3 bases, and 20 bases separated the two germline ends. The CDR3 protein is CASHKSGAYRYEQYF. CDR3 coding DNA: TGTGCCAGCCACAAATCAGGGGCCTACCGCTACGAGCAGTACTTC.

This clone was seen a single time. This chain joins TRBV6-6 and TRBJ2-2, with 13 positions matching TRBD2. The ends lost 7 bases at V and 6 bases at J; junction bases unmatched: 5. CDR3 length equals 15 residues. From germline, CDR1 is MNHNY and CDR2 SVGAGI (reference sequence). In DNA form, the CDR3 reads TGTGCCAGCAACTCTGGACTAGCGGGAGCCGGGGAGCTGTTTTTT. This gives the protein CASNSGLAGAGELFF.

The gene calls are TRBV4-3 and TRBJ1-2; D unclear. The V end lost 4 bases, the J end lost 4 bases, and 10 bases lay between the germline ends. The CDR3 runs 13 residues. Germline V lookup: CDR1 LGHNA, CDR2 YSLEER. CDR3 loop: CASSLIGSYGYTF. Here the CDR3 DNA reads TGCGCCAGCAGCCTTATCGGGAGCTATGGCTACACCTTC.

The V and J genes are TRBV19 and TRBJ2-5; the match to TRBD2 covers 8 bases. The CDR3 runs to 14 residues. Germline V lookup: CDR1 LNHDA, CDR2 SQIVND (reference sequence). J gave up 5 bases and V 5 bases, and 7 bases lay outside the gene matches. In DNA, the CDR3 is TGTGCCAGTAGTTCAGCGGGAGCCGGGGAGACCCAGTACTTC. It translates to CASSSAGAGETQYF.

This clone was counted between two and nine times. This same CDR3 is encoded by further DNA sequences in the sample. This chain links TRBV7-9 with TRBJ2-1, with D possibly matching TRBD1 (5 bases). The CDR3 has 13 amino acids. Trimming shortened V by 1 base and J by 6 bases, and 7 bases separated the two germline ends. Germline V CDR1 and CDR2: SEHNR, FQNEAQ (reference sequence). DNA of the CDR3: TGTGCCAGCAGCTTAGGGGGCGGCAATGAGCAGTTCTTC. It yields the protein CASSLGGGNEQFF.

This clone showed up just once. V and J are TRBV5-4 and TRBJ2-1; D is possibly TRBD2 (5 bases). Trimming left V 2 bases short and J 0 bases short, with 9 bases between. The germline V gene encodes CDR1 SGHNT and CDR2 YYREEE (reference sequence). The CDR3 covers 15 residues. CDR3 bases: TGTGCCAGCAGCTTCACCGGGGACTCCTACAATGAGCAGTTCTTC. Translated: CASSFTGDSYNEQFF.